This T cell receptor beta chain was identified in a study of regulatory dendritic cells for organ transplantation. CD4+ or CD8+ T cells were sorted as naive CD45RA+ or memory CD45RO+. Some clones are missing from TCRdb's copy, which holds only in-frame ones; the method was immunoSEQ multiplex PCR. The sample holds tens of thousands of clones, 60% to 80% seen once. The V gene's germline CDR1 is MNHNY and CDR2 SVGAGI (reference sequence). V was trimmed by 7 bases and J by 4 bases, leaving 14 bases between them. The CDR3 contains 13 residues. The TCR comes from a human donor in good health. Source material: memory CD4+ T cells from blood. The subset was: CD45RO+ memory T cells. This chain connects TRBV6-6 to TRBJ2-7; D ambiguous. The CDR3 protein is CASNIPGAYEQYF. CDR3 coding DNA: TGTGCCAGCAACATCCCCGGAGCATACGAGCAGTACTTC.